A single sample gave rise to the 16 T cell receptor beta chains below, sequenced in a study of cytomegalovirus exposure and HLA in healthy donors. It was with 60 Vbeta and 13 Jbeta primers that the PCR ran. The method was immunoSEQ multiplex PCR; TCRdb's version includes in-frame clones alone and lacks a portion of them. The data hold 200,000 or so clones, with more than 75% observed a single time. Sequencing was carried out using PBMCs. These receptors all come from a woman in her forties or fifties in good health and CMV-seropositive.

The chain couples TRBV5-1 to TRBJ1-1; 8 nucleotides align to TRBD1. Looked up from germline, CDR1 is SGHRS and CDR2 is YFSETQ. The V gene end was trimmed by 5 bases and the J gene end by 1 base; junction bases not matched to a gene: 7. The CDR3 consists of 15 residues. The CDR3 here is CASSRQGRGNTEAFF. CDR3 DNA sequence: TGCGCCAGCAGTCGACAGGGGAGAGGGAACACTGAAGCTTTCTTT.

The chain employs TRBV7-6 and TRBJ2-3; 10 nucleotides line up with TRBD2. From germline, CDR1 is SGHVS and CDR2 FNYEAQ. This CDR3 comprises 20 residues. The junction had 13 bases not matched to a gene; V was cut back by 1 base and J by 0 bases. This chain's CDR3 is CASSLEASGGSRSSTDTQYF. The CDR3 DNA reads as TGTGCCAGCAGCTTAGAGGCTAGCGGGGGATCACGTTCTAGCACAGATACGCAGTATTTT.

This chain links TRBV28 with TRBJ1-2; 7 nucleotides agree with TRBD1. The trim removed 6 bases at V and 5 bases at J, leaving 6 bases unmatched. The CDR3 spans 13 residues. Germline V lookup: CDR1 MDHEN, CDR2 SYDVKM. CDR3 DNA: TGTGCCAGCAGCTGGGGACAGCAGTATGGCTACACCTTC. Translating gives CASSWGQQYGYTF.

There are a few counts of this clone. The V call is TRBV4-2, the J call TRBJ2-7, with TRBD1 identical over 10 bases. The length of the CDR3 is 16 residues. Per germline, CDR1 LGHNA and CDR2 YNFKEQ. V dropped 7 bases and J dropped 7; count of bases not matched to a gene: 16. This CDR3 reads CASTPTPGDRGFEQYF. Written as DNA, the CDR3 is TGTGCCAGCACCCCTACACCGGGGGACAGGGGTTTTGAGCAGTACTTC.

This sequence joins TRBV23-1 and TRBJ2-5; a weak D match, TRBD1 (6 bases). TRBV23-1 is an ORF for which the function is uncertain. Between the trimmed V and J ends, which lost 8 bases and 0 bases, there was a span of 13 bases. The CDR3 is made up of 14 amino acids. CDR3 bases: TGCGCCAGCGCCGGGACAAACCACCAAGAGACCCAGTACTTC. Amino acids: CASAGTNHQETQYF.

The chain carries TRBV6-1 and TRBJ2-5; possibly TRBD1 for D (6 bases). CDR1 and CDR2 (germline): MNHNS, SASEGT. The CDR3 covers 15 residues. V was pared by 5 bases and J by 0 bases, with 13 bases between. The CDR3 nucleotides read TGTGCCAGCAGTACCGGGACACTGTACCAAGAGACCCAGTACTTC. Amino acid sequence: CASSTGTLYQETQYF.

The rearrangement joins TRBV9 to TRBJ2-2; 11 nucleotides line up with TRBD2. The V gene end was trimmed by 3 bases and the J gene end by 5 bases; junction bases not matched to a gene: 9. Germline V CDR1 and CDR2: SGDLS, YYNGEE. The CDR3 loop spans 17 amino acids. CDR3 region: CASSALSGGASTGELFF. The CDR3 DNA reads as TGTGCCAGCAGCGCCCTTAGCGGGGGGGCCTCGACCGGGGAGCTGTTTTTT. The full variable domain, in which reference TRBV9 and TRBJ2-2 provide the parts outside the CDR3, is DSGVTQTPKHLITATGQRVTLRCSPRSGDLSVYWYQQSLDQGLQFLIQYYNGEERAKGNILERFSAQQFPDLHSELNLSSLELGDSALYFCASSALSGGASTGELFFGEGSRLTVL.

The chain is built from TRBV6-5 and TRBJ1-1; TRBD1 aligns across 9 bases. Germline CDR1 MNHEY, CDR2 SVGAGI. CDR3 length: 15 residues. The J segment lost 3 bases and the V segment lost 6 bases, leaving 8 bases of the junction unmatched. The CDR3: CASSRPGQGHTEAFF. The CDR3 coding sequence is TGTGCCAGCAGCCGTCCGGGACAGGGACACACTGAAGCTTTCTTT.

The chain employs TRBV12-5 and TRBJ2-5; D may be TRBD1 (6 bases). With the DNA end fitting TRBJ2-7 better, the J assignment may be wrong. CDR1 and CDR2 from the germline V gene are LGHNT and FRNRAP. The CDR3 extends over 13 amino acids. The CDR3 protein is CASGLVRGYEQYF. CDR3 nucleotides: TGTGCTAGTGGTTTGGTAAGGGGGTACGAGCAGTACTTC.

The chain recombines TRBV7-8 with TRBJ2-2; TRBD2 aligns across 8 bases. This CDR3 comprises 16 residues. The V and J ends lost 1 base and 4 bases, in that order; junction bases with no gene match: 5. Germline V gene lookup returns CDR1 SGHVS and CDR2 FQNEAQ. As DNA, the CDR3 is TGTGCCAGCAGCTTAGTGGGCGGGGGGACCACCGGGGAGCTGTTTTTT. It specifies CASSLVGGGTTGELFF.

The chain is built from TRBV30 and TRBJ2-2, with TRBD2 matching over 8 bases. This CDR3 region has 15 residues. V shed 1 base, J shed 4 bases, and the junction held 5 bases outside the gene matches. Germline CDR1 is GTSNPN and CDR2 is SVGIG (reference sequence). CDR3 amino acids: CAWSERGGPTGELFF. CDR3 nucleotide sequence: TGTGCCTGGAGTGAGCGCGGGGGGCCCACCGGGGAGCTGTTTTTT.

Regarding this clone: Sequence at one end of the junction differs from germline and may be a read error. This rearrangement joins TRBV7-6 to TRBJ1-3; D unclear. Germline loops: CDR1 SGHVS, CDR2 FNYEAQ. The CDR3 has 15 residues. CDR3 residues: CASSSQSFSGNAIYF. CDR3 coding DNA: TGTGCCAGCAGCTCACAGTCTTTCTCTGGAAACGCCATATATTTT.

The V call is TRBV15, the J call TRBJ2-5, with 7 nucleotides matching TRBD1. This CDR3 has 12 residues. Germline V gives CDR1 LNHNV, CDR2 YYDKDF (reference sequence). V shed 8 bases and J 5 bases; nucleotides not matched to a gene: 5. DNA of the CDR3: TGTGCCACCGGGACAGTTGGGGAGACCCAGTACTTC. Its protein is CATGTVGETQYF. Full variable domain (remainder filled in from reference TRBV15 and TRBJ2-5): DAMVIQNPRYQVTQFGKPVTLSCSQTLNHNVMYWYQQKSSQAPKLLFHYYDKDFNNEADTPDNFQSRRPNTSFCFLDIRSPGLGDTAMYLCATGTVGETQYFGPGTRLLVL.

In this sample, this clone turned up once. The genes are TRBV29-1 and TRBJ1-2, with a possible D match to TRBD1 (5 bases). The CDR3 loop spans 12 amino acids. Trimming shortened V by 1 base and J by 3 bases, and 6 bases separated the two germline ends. Germline assignment: CDR1 SQVTM and CDR2 ANQGSEA. Written as DNA, the CDR3 is TGCAGCGTTGAAGCAGGGCACTATGGCTACACCTTC. Protein product: CSVEAGHYGYTF. The variable domain in full, with the rest retrieved from reference TRBV29-1 and TRBJ1-2, is SAVISQKPSRDICQRGTSLTIQCQVDSQVTMMFWYRQQPGQSLTLIATANQGSEATYESGFVIDKFPISRPNLTFSTLTVSNMSPEDSSIYLCSVEAGHYGYTFGSGTRLTVV.

The sample holds one count of this clone. The rearrangement links TRBV19 to TRBJ2-1; 7 bases map to TRBD2. Trimming cost V 6 bases and J 7 bases; bases outside gene matches: 6. Germline CDR1 LNHDA, CDR2 SQIVND (reference sequence). The length of the CDR3 is 13 residues. Here the CDR3 DNA reads TGTGCCAGTAGGGCACTAGCGAGGAATGAGCAGTTCTTC. Translating gives CASRALARNEQFF.

This rearrangement joins TRBV19 to TRBJ2-3; D gene ambiguous. The V gene lost 6 bases and the J gene lost 2 bases, with 9 bases spanning the gap. CDR3 length: 13 residues. Germline-derived CDR1 and CDR2 are LNHDA and SQIVND (reference sequence). CDR3 in amino acids: CASRTQDTDTQYF. The CDR3 nucleotides read TGTGCCAGTAGGACACAAGACACAGATACGCAGTATTTT.